The subject of this entry is one TCR beta chain. The antigen is unknown. Antigen-specific CD4+ T cell clonotypes were called by their expansion after viral peptide-pool culture in ViraFEST. Subsequent to 10 days of culture, CD4+ T cells were isolated. The vaccine recipients had no prior SARS-CoV-2 infection, with negative nucleocapsid antibodies. Each culture had half its medium swapped for IL-2 medium on days 3 and 7. V lost 2 bases and J 1 base, leaving 5 bases between the germline ends. The CDR3 loop spans 13 amino acids. CDR1 KGHSH and CDR2 LQKENI come from the germline V gene. This table comes from immunoSEQ multiplex PCR, and its TCRdb copy is limited to in-frame clones, with some not included. The table includes about 68,000 clones, 80% detected once. This specimen comes from a study of vaccination effects on CD4 cells after COVID-19. Study results and limitations: Late in the post-vaccination period, infection-induced and vaccine-induced clones underwent marked clonal contraction. Only a few convalescent patients and no early post-infection timepoints featured in the study.

The TCR comes from a human donor who received a COVID-19 vaccine. The sequences come from CD4+ T cells from PBMCs cultured with SARS-CoV-2 spike peptides, collected before COVID-19 vaccination. This sequence joins TRBV18 and TRBJ1-1; D not resolved. CDR3 loop: CASSPAANTEAFF. The CDR3 coding sequence is TGTGCCAGCTCACCAGCGGCGAACACTGAAGCTTTCTTT.